A single sample gave rise to the 10 T cell receptor beta chains below, sequenced in a study of T cells in women clearing cervical HPV infection. Repertoires were generated with immunoSEQ multiplex PCR, while TCRdb's copy carries only in-frame clones and drops some. The listing contains roughly 35,000 clones. Sequencing was performed on blood buffy coat. The receptor set was obtained from a woman aged 18 to 69 with a cervical HPV16 infection that either progressed to CIN3+ or cleared (not recorded which).

The CDR3 reads CASSIGGGDYGYTF. The covered CDR3 bases are TGTGCCAGTAGTATTGGAGGGGGCGACTATGGC. This chain uses TRBV19 with TRBJ1-2, with TRBD1 matching 7 bases. The read terminates 3 residues ahead of where the CDR3 ends, so the germline J gene completes it. CDR1 LNHDA and CDR2 SQIVND come from the germline V gene (reference sequence). The CDR3 loop spans 14 amino acids. The J segment lost 3 bases and the V segment lost 3 bases, leaving 4 bases of the junction unmatched.

With respect to this clone: The read gets to within 3 residues of the CDR3 end, and the germline J gene fills in the rest. This chain connects TRBV18 to TRBJ2-5; 9 nucleotides line up with TRBD1. This CDR3 spans 13 amino acids. Germline trimming cut 6 bases from V and 7 bases from J; bases unmatched to any gene: 6. CDR1 is KGHSH and CDR2 is LQKENI in the germline V gene. The CDR3 reads CASSGTGKSTQYF. The CDR3 bases that were read are TGTGCCAGCTCCGGGACAGGGAAATCGACC.

With regard to this clone: The DNA ends 3 residues before the CDR3 does, and the rest of the CDR3 is filled in from the germline J gene. The V and J genes are TRBV2 and TRBJ2-2; 9 positions match TRBD2. The ends lost 7 bases at V and 1 base at J; junction bases unmatched: 4. The germline V gene has CDR1 SNHLY and CDR2 FYNNEI. The CDR3 is 15 amino acids. CDR3 protein: CASKASGVNTGELFF. The part of the CDR3 DNA that was read is TGTGCCAGCAAGGCTAGCGGGGTGAACACCGGGGAG. The whole variable domain, filled in from reference TRBV2 and TRBJ2-2, reads EPEVTQTPSHQVTQMGQEVILRCVPISNHLYFYWYRQILGQKVEFLVSFYNNEISEKSEIFDDQFSVERPDGSNFTLKIRSTKLEDSAMYFCASKASGVNTGELFFGEGSRLTVL.

Notes on this clone: The read falls 3 residues short of the CDR3 end, and the missing part is taken from the germline J gene. The chain uses TRBV19 and TRBJ1-2; 11 bases fit TRBD1. This CDR3 comprises 15 residues. The V gene end was trimmed by 7 bases and the J gene end by 1 base; junction bases not matched to a gene: 5. Germline V lookup: CDR1 LNHDA, CDR2 SQIVND (reference sequence). The CDR3 bases that were read are TGTGCCAGTATAATGGGGACAGGGGGTAACTATGGC. It yields the protein CASIMGTGGNYG. The CDR3, in full, reads CASIMGTGGNYGYTF.

With respect to this clone: The read ends 3 residues before the CDR3 terminus; that terminus is restored from the germline J gene. This sequence joins TRBV19 and TRBJ1-1; tentatively, D is TRBD1 (6 bases). From germline, CDR1 is LNHDA and CDR2 SQIVND (reference sequence). The length of the CDR3 is 13 residues. The sequenced CDR3 bases are TGTGCCAGTAGCGGACAGCTTCAAGAGACA. This sequence encodes CASSGQLQET. The full CDR3 is CASSGQLQETAFF.

Of note for this clone: The CDR3 extends 3 residues past the end of the read, so its final part is completed from the germline J gene. The gene calls are TRBV7-9 and TRBJ1-2; a weak D match, TRBD1 (5 bases). V lost 2 bases to trimming and J lost 7 bases, with 8 bases between them. CDR1 and CDR2 from the germline V gene are SEHNR and FQNEAQ (reference sequence). The CDR3 consists of 12 residues. The sequenced part of the CDR3 DNA is TGTGCCAGCAGCTTATCGGACACTGGC. Its translation is CASSLSDTG. The full CDR3 protein is CASSLSDTGYTF. Drawing the rest from reference TRBV7-9 and TRBJ1-2, the complete variable domain is DTGVSQNPRHKITKRGQNVTFRCDPISEHNRLYWYRQTLGQGPEFLTYFQNEAQLEKSRLLSDRFSAERPKGSFSTLEIQRTEQGDSAMYLCASSLSDTGYTFGSGTRLTVV.

As regards this clone: The read ends 3 residues shy of where the CDR3 ends; the end is completed using the germline J gene. The chain employs TRBV19 and TRBJ1-4, with 7 bases lining up with TRBD1. The CDR3 has 15 amino acids. The germline CDR1 and CDR2 sequences are LNHDA and SQIVND (reference sequence). Unmatched junction bases numbered 3, after V lost 4 bases and J lost 1 base. The CDR3 bases that were read are TGTGCCAGTAGTAAATCAGGGGGAACTAATGAAAAA. Protein: CASSKSGGTNEK. The full CDR3 is CASSKSGGTNEKLFF.

A remark on this clone: Read data end 3 residues before the CDR3 end; the end is taken from the germline J gene. V is TRBV11-2 and J is TRBJ2-3, with 8 bases lining up with TRBD2. The J segment lost 4 bases and the V segment lost 5 bases, leaving 8 bases of the junction unmatched. The germline gives CDR1 SGHAT, CDR2 FQNNGV. CDR3 length: 15 amino acids. The CDR3 loop is CASSPGLVGADTQYF. CDR3 DNA, as far as it was read: TGTGCCAGCAGCCCGGGACTAGTCGGAGCAGATACG. Complete variable domain (other parts from reference TRBV11-2 and TRBJ2-3): EAGVAQSPRYKIIEKRQSVAFWCNPISGHATLYWYQQILGQGPKLLIQFQNNGVVDDSQLPKDRFSAERLKGVDSTLKIQPAKLEDSAVYLCASSPGLVGADTQYFGPGTRLTVL.

Incomplete CDR3 DNA: TGCGCCAGCAGTCAATCGTTTAGACAGGGGCGCTACGAG. It specifies CASSQSFRQGRYE. The whole CDR3 sequence is CASSQSFRQGRYEQYF. V is TRBV23-1 and J is TRBJ2-7; the match to TRBD1 covers 8 bases. The read is 3 residues too short to cover the CDR3 end, so that end is filled in from the germline J gene. TRBV23-1 is annotated as an ORF whose role is uncertain. The CDR3 runs to 16 residues. Trimming took 0 bases from V and 3 from J; bases not matched to a gene: 7.

As regards this clone: The read ends 3 residues shy of where the CDR3 ends; the end is completed using the germline J gene. The chain is built from TRBV5-1 and TRBJ1-6, with no clear D. The germline V gene encodes CDR1 SGHRS and CDR2 YFSETQ. This CDR3 contains 15 residues. V gave up 0 bases and J gave up 5 bases, with 9 bases separating them. CDR3 DNA (partial): TGCGCCAGCAGCTTGGGGGCCAGAAATAATTCACCC. Translating it yields CASSLGARNNSP. The complete CDR3 protein is CASSLGARNNSPLHF.